What follows describes a single T cell receptor beta chain. Its antigen remains unknown. Germline assignment: CDR1 SGHRS and CDR2 YFSETQ. The V and J ends lost 1 base and 5 bases respectively, with 15 bases between them. There are 16 residues in the CDR3. Both TCR beta VDJ combination and CDR3 sequence profiling were carried out. Genomic DNA was the template for this profiling. Each CDR3 protein gets one entry after TCRdb re-called the reads with MiXCR. The profile shows about 180,000 distinct CDR3 sequences, roughly 50% of them singletons. Patients sequenced had flow cytometry evidence of CD8+CD57+ cell expansion. The patients, all of them, had severe acquired aplastic anemia. No therapy had been given to the patients at the time of blood sampling. These data belong to a study of CD8+CD57+ T cells in acquired aplastic anemia. The wider study: The mean DNA yield obtained from sorted CD4+ and CD8+ cells came to roughly 3 ug. Overall study findings and caveats: Roughly 31 CD8+ CDR3 sequences were shared between patients and controls.

The receptor was derived from a human donor with aplastic anemia. Specimen: sorted CD4+, CD8+, or CD8+CD57+ T cells (not recorded which) from PBMCs. The chain links TRBV5-1 to TRBJ1-4, with D possibly being TRBD1 (5 bases). In DNA form, the CDR3 reads TGCGCCAGCAGCTTGACCCCACAGGCCACCAATGAAAAACTGTTTTTT. This encodes CASSLTPQATNEKLFF.